The rows below give T cell receptor beta chains drawn from one sample of a study of blood T cell repertoires in COVID-19. Produced via immunoSEQ multiplex PCR; TCRdb's table is partial and in-frame only. The data contain around 260,000 clones, approximately 91% of them seen just once; the ten biggest clones take up less than 1%. Sequencing was carried out using peripheral blood. The receptor source for this set is a middle-aged woman who had recovered from COVID-19. The CDR3 runs from the conserved cysteine through the conserved F or W. D genes are given only for firm matches. Not every row has a clone size; where given, it reads once, few, many or a size class.

clone_size,v_call,d_call,j_call,cdr3_nt,cdr3_aa
once,TRBV27,TRBD2,TRBJ2-7,TGTGCCAGCAGTTTATCGATCCGGGGACTAGCGGGAGGGCCAGTCTACGAGCAGTACTTC,CASSLSIRGLAGGPVYEQYF
once,TRBV29-1,TRBD2,TRBJ2-7,TGCAGCGTTGAAGCTTTTGCGGGAGGGCGTTTCGAGCAGTACTTC,CSVEAFAGGRFEQYF
-,TRBV13,TRBD2,TRBJ2-6,TGTGCCAGCAGCCGAGAACTAGCGGGAGTCAGCTCTGGGGCCAACGTCCTGACTTTC,CASSRELAGVSSGANVLTF
-,TRBV30,-,TRBJ2-3,TGTGCCTGGAGTCGGGTGATATTGGATACGCAGTATTTT,CAWSRVILDTQYF
-,TRBV2,-,TRBJ2-7,TGTGCCAGCACTGGGGCTAGAATATACGAGCAGTACTTC,CASTGARIYEQYF
-,TRBV19,TRBD1,TRBJ1-1,TGTGCCAGTAGTATAGTAGGCGGACAGGGGTTCGCTGAAGCTTTCTTT,CASSIVGGQGFAEAFF
-,TRBV30,-,TRBJ1-2,TGTGCCTGGAGCCCAGGGGCAGGGGATGGCTACACCTTC,CAWSPGAGDGYTF
-,TRBV5-3,TRBD2,TRBJ2-7,TGTGCCAGAAGCTTGCCCCCACTAGCGGGACTCTACGAGCAGTACTTC,CARSLPPLAGLYEQYF
-,TRBV5-1,TRBD2,TRBJ2-2,TGCGCCAGCAGCCACGGACTAGCGGGAGAGCAGGGGGAGCTGTTTTTT,CASSHGLAGEQGELFF
once,TRBV11-3,-,TRBJ1-3,TGTGCCAGCAGCGCCCCAGCCAGGGCAGACGGAAACACCATATATTTT,CASSAPARADGNTIYF
-,TRBV30,TRBD1,TRBJ1-4,TGTGCCTGGGGACCCACAGGGGATGAAAAACTGTTTTTT,CAWGPTGDEKLFF
-,TRBV30,TRBD1,TRBJ1-1,TGTGCCGGTGAACAGGGGATGAACACTGAAGCTTTCTTT,CAGEQGMNTEAFF
-,TRBV6-5,-,TRBJ1-2,TGTGCCAGCACACAGGGTGAGGGATATGGCTACACCTTC,CASTQGEGYGYTF
-,TRBV5-4,TRBD1,TRBJ2-2,TGTGCCAGCAGCGGGACAGGGGGCCCTTTGAACACCGGGGAGCTGTTTTTT,CASSGTGGPLNTGELFF
-,TRBV7-2,TRBD2,TRBJ2-7,TGTGCCAGCAGCCAAGCGGGAGGACCACCCTACGAGCAGTACTTC,CASSQAGGPPYEQYF
-,TRBV7-9,TRBD2,TRBJ2-7,TGTGCCAGCAGCCCGACTAGCGGAAGCTCCTACGAGCAGTACTTC,CASSPTSGSSYEQYF
-,TRBV11-1,-,TRBJ1-2,TGTGCCAGCAGCTTGGGGGAAGGGGGCTATGGCTACACCTTC,CASSLGEGGYGYTF
-,TRBV13,-,TRBJ2-7,TGTGCCAGCAGCTTAGGGGCTAGCGCGTTCGACGAGCAGTACTTC,CASSLGASAFDEQYF
-,TRBV7-9,-,TRBJ2-1,TGTGCCAGCAGCCGTACTAGGGATGAGCAGTTCTTC,CASSRTRDEQFF
-,TRBV19,TRBD2,TRBJ2-1,TGTGCCAGTACCGGGACTAGCGGGGATCGGTACAATGAGCAGTTCTTC,CASTGTSGDRYNEQFF
-,TRBV28,TRBD1,TRBJ2-4,TGTGCCAGCAGTTTAGCGGGACAGGGCAATGAAAACATTCAGTACTTC,CASSLAGQGNENIQYF
-,TRBV3-1/TRBV3-2,-,TRBJ1-6,TGTGCCAGCAGCCAAGATCGCACAGGGCCTTCACCCCTCCACTTT,CASSQDRTGPSPLHF
-,TRBV6-4,TRBD2,TRBJ2-1,TGTGCCTCCCCGGGGCTAGCGGGGAACGAGCAGTTCTTC,CASPGLAGNEQFF
-,TRBV24-1,-,TRBJ1-1,TGTGCCACTTCCTCAGGCACTGAAGCTTTCTTT,CATSSGTEAFF
-,TRBV7-2,-,TRBJ1-1,TGTGCCAGCAGCCTACTAAGAGGTGAAGCTTTCTTT,CASSLLRGEAFF
-,TRBV27,-,TRBJ1-1,TGTGCCAGCAGCCGCAAATCCCTAACCCCATCCTTGAACACTGAAGCTTTCTTT,CASSRKSLTPSLNTEAFF
-,TRBV9,TRBD1,TRBJ2-3,TGTGCCAGCATGTTAGGGACAGGGAGCACAGATACGCAGTATTTT,CASMLGTGSTDTQYF
-,TRBV7-8,-,TRBJ2-1,TGTGCCAGCAGCTTAGTAACCGGGAGCCGCCATGATGAGCAGTTCTTC,CASSLVTGSRHDEQFF
-,TRBV10-3,-,TRBJ1-1,TGTGCCATCAGTGTCGGAGGGGATGTGTCAGAAGCTTTCTTT,CAISVGGDVSEAFF
-,TRBV28,TRBD2,TRBJ2-3,TGTGCCAGCTCCCCCTCTTGGGAGGGAGATACGCAGTATTTT,CASSPSWEGDTQYF
-,TRBV9,-,TRBJ2-5,TGTGCCAGCAGCGTAGGGGGGGAACCCTCAGGGACCCAGTACTTC,CASSVGGEPSGTQYF
-,TRBV29-1,TRBD2,TRBJ2-3,TGCAGCGCGACTAGCGGGAGAGCGTCCCGTGATACGCAGTATTTT,CSATSGRASRDTQYF